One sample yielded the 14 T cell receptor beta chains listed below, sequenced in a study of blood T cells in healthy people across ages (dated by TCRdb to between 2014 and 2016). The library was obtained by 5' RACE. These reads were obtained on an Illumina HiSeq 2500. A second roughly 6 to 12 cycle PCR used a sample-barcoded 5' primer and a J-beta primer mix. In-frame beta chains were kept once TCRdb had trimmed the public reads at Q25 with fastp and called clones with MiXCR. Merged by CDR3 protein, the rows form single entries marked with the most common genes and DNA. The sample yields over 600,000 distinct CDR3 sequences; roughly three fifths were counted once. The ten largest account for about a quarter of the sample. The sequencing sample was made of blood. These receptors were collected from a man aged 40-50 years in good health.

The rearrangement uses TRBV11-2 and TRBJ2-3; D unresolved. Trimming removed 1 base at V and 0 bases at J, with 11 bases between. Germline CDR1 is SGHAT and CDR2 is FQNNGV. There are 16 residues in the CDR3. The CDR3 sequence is CASSLGQDPSTDTQYF. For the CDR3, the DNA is TGTGCCAGCAGCTTAGGGCAGGATCCTAGCACAGATACGCAGTATTTT.

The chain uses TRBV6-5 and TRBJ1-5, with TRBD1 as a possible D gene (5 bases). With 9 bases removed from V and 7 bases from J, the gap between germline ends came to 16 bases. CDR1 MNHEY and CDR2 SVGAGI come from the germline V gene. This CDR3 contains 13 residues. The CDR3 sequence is CASTAGTGQPQHF. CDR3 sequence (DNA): TGTGCCAGTACGGCGGGCACAGGACAGCCCCAGCATTTT.

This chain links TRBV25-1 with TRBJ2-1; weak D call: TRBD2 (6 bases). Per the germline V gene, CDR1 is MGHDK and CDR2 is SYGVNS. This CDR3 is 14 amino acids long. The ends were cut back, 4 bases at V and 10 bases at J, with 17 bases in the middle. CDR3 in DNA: TGTGCCAGCAGTGGCGTCGGCGGCGGGGCCGAGCAGTTCTTC. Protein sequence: CASSGVGGGAEQFF.

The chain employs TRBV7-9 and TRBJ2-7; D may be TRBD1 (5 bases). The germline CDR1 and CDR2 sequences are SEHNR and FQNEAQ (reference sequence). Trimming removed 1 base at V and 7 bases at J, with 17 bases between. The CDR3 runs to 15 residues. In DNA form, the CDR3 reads TGTGCCAGCAGCTTAGACCACACACAGGCTCGGGAGCAGTACTTC. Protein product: CASSLDHTQAREQYF.

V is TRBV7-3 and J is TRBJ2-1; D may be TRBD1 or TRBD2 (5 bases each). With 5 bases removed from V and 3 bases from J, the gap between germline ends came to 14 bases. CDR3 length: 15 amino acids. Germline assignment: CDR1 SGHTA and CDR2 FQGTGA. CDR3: CASSPDGGIYNEQFF. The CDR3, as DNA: TGTGCCAGCAGCCCCGATGGGGGAATCTACAATGAGCAGTTCTTC.

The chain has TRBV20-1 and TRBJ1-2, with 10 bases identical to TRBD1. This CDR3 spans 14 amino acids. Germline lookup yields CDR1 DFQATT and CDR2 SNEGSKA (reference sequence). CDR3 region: CSAAGTGDNYGYTF. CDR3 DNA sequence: TGCAGCGCGGCCGGGACAGGGGATAACTATGGCTACACCTTC.

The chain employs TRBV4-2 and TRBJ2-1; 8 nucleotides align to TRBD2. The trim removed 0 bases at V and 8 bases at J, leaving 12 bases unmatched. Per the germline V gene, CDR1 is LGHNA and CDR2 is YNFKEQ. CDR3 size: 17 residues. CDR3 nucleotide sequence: TGTGCCAGCAGCCAAGAGGGGAGACTAGCGACCGGCGATGAGCAGTTCTTC. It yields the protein CASSQEGRLATGDEQFF.

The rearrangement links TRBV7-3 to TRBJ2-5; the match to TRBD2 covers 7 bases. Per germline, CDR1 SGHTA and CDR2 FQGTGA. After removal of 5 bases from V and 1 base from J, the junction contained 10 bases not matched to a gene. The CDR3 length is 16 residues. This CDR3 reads CASSALAGPIQETQYF. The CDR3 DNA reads TGTGCCAGCAGCGCCTTAGCGGGCCCTATCCAAGAGACCCAGTACTTC. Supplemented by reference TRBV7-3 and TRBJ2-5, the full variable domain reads GAGVSQTPSNKVTEKGKYVELRCDPISGHTALYWYRQSLGQGPEFLIYFQGTGAADDSGLPNDRFFAVRPEGSVSTLKIQRTERGDSAVYLCASSALAGPIQETQYFGPGTRLLVL.

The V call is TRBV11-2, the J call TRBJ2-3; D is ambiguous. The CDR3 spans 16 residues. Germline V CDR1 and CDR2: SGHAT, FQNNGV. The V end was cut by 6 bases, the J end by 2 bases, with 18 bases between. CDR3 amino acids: CASSPLGRSPTDTQYF. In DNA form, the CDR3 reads TGTGCCAGCAGTCCACTTGGGCGTTCGCCCACAGATACGCAGTATTTT. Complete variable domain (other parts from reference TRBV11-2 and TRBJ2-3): EAGVAQSPRYKIIEKRQSVAFWCNPISGHATLYWYQQILGQGPKLLIQFQNNGVVDDSQLPKDRFSAERLKGVDSTLKIQPAKLEDSAVYLCASSPLGRSPTDTQYFGPGTRLTVL.

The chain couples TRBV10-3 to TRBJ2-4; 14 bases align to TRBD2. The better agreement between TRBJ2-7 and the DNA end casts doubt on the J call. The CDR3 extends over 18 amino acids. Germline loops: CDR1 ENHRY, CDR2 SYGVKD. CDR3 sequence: CAISGEGLAGVLSYEQYF. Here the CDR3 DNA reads TGTGCCATCAGTGGGGAGGGACTAGCGGGAGTGTTATCCTACGAGCAGTACTTC.

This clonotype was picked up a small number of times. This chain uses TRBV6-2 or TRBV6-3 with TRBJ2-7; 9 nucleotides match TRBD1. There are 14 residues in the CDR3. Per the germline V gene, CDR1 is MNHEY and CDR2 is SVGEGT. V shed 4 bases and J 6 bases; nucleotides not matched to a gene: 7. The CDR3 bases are TGTGCCAGCAGTTCCGGGACAGGGTTGGGCGAGCAGTACTTC. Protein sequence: CASSSGTGLGEQYF.

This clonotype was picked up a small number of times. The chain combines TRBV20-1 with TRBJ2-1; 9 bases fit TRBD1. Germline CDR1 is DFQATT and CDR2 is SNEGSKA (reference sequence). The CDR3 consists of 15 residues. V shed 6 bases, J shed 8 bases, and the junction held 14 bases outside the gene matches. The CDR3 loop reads CSAVDRGTGPDEQFF. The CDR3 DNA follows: TGCAGTGCCGTCGATCGGGGGACAGGGCCCGATGAGCAGTTCTTC.

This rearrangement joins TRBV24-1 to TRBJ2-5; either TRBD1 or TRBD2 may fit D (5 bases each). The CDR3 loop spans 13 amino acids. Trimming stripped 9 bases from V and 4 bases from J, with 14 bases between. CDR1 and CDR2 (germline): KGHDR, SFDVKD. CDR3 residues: CATRDGGAETQYF. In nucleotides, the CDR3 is TGTGCCACCCGGGACGGTGGGGCAGAGACCCAGTACTTC.

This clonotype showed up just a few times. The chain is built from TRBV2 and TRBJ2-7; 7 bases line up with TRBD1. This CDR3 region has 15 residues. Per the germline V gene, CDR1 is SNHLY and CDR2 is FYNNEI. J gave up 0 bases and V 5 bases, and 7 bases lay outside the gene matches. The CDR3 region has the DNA TGTGCCAGCAGTAGAGACAGGGTCAGCTCCTACGAGCAGTACTTC. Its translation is CASSRDRVSSYEQYF.